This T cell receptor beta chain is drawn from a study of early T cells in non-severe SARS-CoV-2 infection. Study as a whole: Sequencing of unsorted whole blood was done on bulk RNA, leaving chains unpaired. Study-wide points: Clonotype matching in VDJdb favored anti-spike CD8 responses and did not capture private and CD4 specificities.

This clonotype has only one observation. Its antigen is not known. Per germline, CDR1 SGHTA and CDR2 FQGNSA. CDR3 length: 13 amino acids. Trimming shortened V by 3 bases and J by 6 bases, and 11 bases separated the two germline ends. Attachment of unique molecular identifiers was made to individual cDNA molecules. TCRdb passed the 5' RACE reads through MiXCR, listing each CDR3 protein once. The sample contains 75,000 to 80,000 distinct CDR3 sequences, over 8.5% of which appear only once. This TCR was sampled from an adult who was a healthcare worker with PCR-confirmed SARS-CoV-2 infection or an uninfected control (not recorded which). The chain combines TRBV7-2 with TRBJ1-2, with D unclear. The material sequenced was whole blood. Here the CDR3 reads CASSLMRQHGYTF. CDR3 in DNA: TGTGCCAGCAGCTTGATGCGGCAGCATGGCTACACCTTC.